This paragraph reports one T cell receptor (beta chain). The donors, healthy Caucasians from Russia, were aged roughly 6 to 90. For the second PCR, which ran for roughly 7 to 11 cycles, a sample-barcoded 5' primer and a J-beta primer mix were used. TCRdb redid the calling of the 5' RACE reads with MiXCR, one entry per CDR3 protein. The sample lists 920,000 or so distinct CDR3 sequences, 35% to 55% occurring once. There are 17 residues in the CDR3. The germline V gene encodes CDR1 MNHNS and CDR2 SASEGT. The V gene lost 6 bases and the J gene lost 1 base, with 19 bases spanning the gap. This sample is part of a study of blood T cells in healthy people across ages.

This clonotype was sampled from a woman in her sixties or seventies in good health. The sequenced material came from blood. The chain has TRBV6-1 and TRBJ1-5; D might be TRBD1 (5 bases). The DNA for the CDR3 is TGTGCCAGCAGCCAATTCTCTTTGGGGGTAAGCAATCAGCCCCAGCATTTT. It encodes CASSQFSLGVSNQPQHF.